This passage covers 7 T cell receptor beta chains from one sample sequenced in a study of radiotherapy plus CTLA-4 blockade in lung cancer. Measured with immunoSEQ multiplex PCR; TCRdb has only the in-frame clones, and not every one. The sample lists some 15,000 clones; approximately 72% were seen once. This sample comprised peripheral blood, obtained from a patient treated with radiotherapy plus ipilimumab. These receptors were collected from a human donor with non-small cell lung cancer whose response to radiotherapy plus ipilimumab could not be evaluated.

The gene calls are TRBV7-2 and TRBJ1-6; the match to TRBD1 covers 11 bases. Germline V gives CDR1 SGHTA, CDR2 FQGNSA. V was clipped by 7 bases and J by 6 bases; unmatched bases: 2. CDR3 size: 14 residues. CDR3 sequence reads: CASTGTGGNSPLHF. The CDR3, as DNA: TGTGCCAGCACCGGGACAGGGGGTAATTCACCCCTCCACTTT.

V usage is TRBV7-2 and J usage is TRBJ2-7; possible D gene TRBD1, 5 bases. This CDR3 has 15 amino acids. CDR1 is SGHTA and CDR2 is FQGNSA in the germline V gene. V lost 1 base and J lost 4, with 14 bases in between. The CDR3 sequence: CASSLGQGPGYEQYF. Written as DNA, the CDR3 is TGTGCCAGCAGCTTAGGGCAGGGCCCAGGATACGAGCAGTACTTC.

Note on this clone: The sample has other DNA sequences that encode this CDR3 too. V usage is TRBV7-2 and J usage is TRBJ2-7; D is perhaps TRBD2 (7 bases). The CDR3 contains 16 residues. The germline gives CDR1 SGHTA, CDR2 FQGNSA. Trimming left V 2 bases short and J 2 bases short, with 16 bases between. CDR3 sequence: CASSLNRGATAYEQYF. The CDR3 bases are TGTGCCAGCAGCTTAAACCGGGGGGCGACGGCCTACGAGCAGTACTTC. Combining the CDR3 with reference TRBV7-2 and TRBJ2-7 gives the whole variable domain GAGVSQSPSNKVTEKGKDVELRCDPISGHTALYWYRQSLGQGLEFLIYFQGNSAPDKSGLPSDRFSAERTGGSVSTLTIQRTQQEDSAVYLCASSLNRGATAYEQYFGPGTRLTVT.

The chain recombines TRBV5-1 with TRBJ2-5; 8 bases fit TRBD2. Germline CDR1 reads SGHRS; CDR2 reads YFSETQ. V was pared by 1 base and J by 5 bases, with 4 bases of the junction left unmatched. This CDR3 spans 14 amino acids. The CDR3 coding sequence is TGCGCCAGCAGCTTGTTTGCGGGGGGTGAGACCCAGTACTTC. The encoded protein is CASSLFAGGETQYF.

The CDR3 region is CASSLVAGGYYNEQFF. CDR3 bases: TGTGCCAGCAGTTTGGTAGCGGGGGGTTACTACAATGAGCAGTTCTTC. V gene TRBV27 combines with J gene TRBJ2-1; 10 bases are shared with TRBD2. The CDR3 loop spans 16 amino acids. Trimming cost V 3 bases and J 3 bases; bases outside gene matches: 5. Germline CDR1 is MNHEY and CDR2 is SMNVEV (reference sequence).

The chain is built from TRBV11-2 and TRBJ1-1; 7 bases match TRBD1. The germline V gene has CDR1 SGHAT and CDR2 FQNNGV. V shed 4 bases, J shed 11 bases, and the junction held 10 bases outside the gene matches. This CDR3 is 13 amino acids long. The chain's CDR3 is CASSSGTDQDAFF. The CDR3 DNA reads TGTGCCAGCAGCTCCGGGACAGACCAAGACGCTTTCTTT.

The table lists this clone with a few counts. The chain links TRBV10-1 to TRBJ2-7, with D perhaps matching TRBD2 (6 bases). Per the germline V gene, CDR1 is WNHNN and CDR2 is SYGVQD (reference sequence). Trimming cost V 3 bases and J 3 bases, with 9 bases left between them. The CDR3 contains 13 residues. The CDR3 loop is CASSDGGIYEQYF. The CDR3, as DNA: TGCGCCAGCAGTGATGGGGGGATCTACGAGCAGTACTTC.